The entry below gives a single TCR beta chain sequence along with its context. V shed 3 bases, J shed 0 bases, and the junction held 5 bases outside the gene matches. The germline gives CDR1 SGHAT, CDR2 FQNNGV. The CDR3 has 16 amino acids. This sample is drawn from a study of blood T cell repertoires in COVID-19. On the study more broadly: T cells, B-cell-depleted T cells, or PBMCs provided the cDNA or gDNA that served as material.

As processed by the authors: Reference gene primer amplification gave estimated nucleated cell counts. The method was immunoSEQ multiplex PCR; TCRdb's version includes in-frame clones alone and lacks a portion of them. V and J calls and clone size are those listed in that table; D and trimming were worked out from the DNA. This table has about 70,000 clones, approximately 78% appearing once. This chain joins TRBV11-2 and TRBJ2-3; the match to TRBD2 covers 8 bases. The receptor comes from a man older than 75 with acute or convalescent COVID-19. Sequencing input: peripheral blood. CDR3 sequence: CASSFGRGASTDTQYF. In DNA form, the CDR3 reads TGTGCCAGCAGCTTCGGGCGGGGGGCGAGCACAGATACGCAGTATTTT.